This T cell receptor beta chain was sequenced for a study of PD-1 blockade in mismatch repair-deficient tumors. Across the whole study: Enrolled 2013-2016, patients had progressing, pretreated mismatch repair-deficient cancers of about a dozen types.

The CDR3 sequence is 14 residues long. Germline-derived CDR1 and CDR2 are SNHLY and FYNNEI. The V and J ends lost 1 base and 8 bases, in that order; junction bases with no gene match: 5. About this clone: Its antigen is currently unknown.

Study conclusions and caveats: Tumor-resident clones, often undetectable pretreatment in blood, expanded then contracted after pembrolizumab.

TCRdb keeps only in-frame clones here, not all; method: immunoSEQ multiplex PCR. This repertoire shows 100,000 or so clones, approximately 83% found once; its top ten account for around 6.6%. Material: peripheral blood, obtained roughly 35 weeks after starting pembrolizumab. The clonotype comes from an adult with mismatch repair-deficient cancer. The chain is built from TRBV2 and TRBJ2-1, with 7 bases fitting TRBD2. DNA for the CDR3: TGTGCCAGCAGTGAAGTGTGGGGGGGGGATGAGCAGTTCTTC. It specifies CASSEVWGGDEQFF.